This TCR beta chain was recorded in a study of cytomegalovirus exposure and HLA in healthy donors. General observations from the study: As a later analysis showed, several of the most significant clusters appeared to be linked to common viral pathogens.

The PCR employed 60 Vbeta primers together with 13 Jbeta primers. Profiling relied on immunoSEQ multiplex PCR, and the TCRdb table lists in-frame clones only, not all of them. The specimen's table records about 120,000 clones. CDR3 size: 15 residues. The V gene lost 7 bases and the J gene lost 5 bases, with 20 bases spanning the gap. CDR1 is LNHDA, CDR2 SQIVND, per germline (reference sequence). Note on this clone: As yet, its antigen is unknown.

The sequence was obtained from a man younger than 40 in good health and CMV-seronegative. This sequence joins TRBV19 and TRBJ1-2; perhaps TRBD1 as D (6 bases). Sequenced input: PBMCs. CDR3 amino acids: CASTPFGDITYGYTF. In nucleotides, the CDR3 is TGTGCCAGTACCCCTTTTGGGGACATAACTTATGGCTACACCTTC.